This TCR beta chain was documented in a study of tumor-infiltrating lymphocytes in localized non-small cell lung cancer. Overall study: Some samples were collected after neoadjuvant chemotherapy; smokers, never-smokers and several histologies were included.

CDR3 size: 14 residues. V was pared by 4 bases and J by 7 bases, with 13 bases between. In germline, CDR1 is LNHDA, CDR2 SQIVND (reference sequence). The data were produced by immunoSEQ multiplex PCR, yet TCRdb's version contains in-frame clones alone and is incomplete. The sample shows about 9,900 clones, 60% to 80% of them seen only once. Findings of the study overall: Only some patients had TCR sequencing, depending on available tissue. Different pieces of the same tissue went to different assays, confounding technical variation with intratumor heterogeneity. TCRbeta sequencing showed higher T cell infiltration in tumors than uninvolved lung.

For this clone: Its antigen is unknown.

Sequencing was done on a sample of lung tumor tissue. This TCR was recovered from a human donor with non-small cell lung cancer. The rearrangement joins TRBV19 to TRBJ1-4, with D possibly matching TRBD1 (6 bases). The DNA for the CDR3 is TGTGCCAGTAGTACAAACAGGGAGAGTGAAAAACTGTTTTTT. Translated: CASSTNRESEKLFF.